The 9 T cell receptor beta chains given below trace back to one sample, sequenced in a study of cytomegalovirus exposure and HLA in healthy donors. This table comes from immunoSEQ multiplex PCR, and its TCRdb copy is limited to in-frame clones, with some not included. The table includes roughly 130,000 clones, roughly nine tenths detected once. Sequenced input: PBMCs. Receptors originate from a woman aged 18-30 years in good health and CMV-seropositive.

The chain combines TRBV18 with TRBJ1-6; possibly TRBD1 for D (6 bases). Trimming left V 3 bases short and J 6 bases short, with 12 bases between. Germline V CDR1 and CDR2: KGHSH, LQKENI. This CDR3 contains 15 residues. CDR3 sequence reads: CASSPKGQTNSPLHF. For the CDR3, the DNA is TGTGCCAGCTCACCCAAAGGACAGACTAATTCACCCCTCCACTTT.

The CDR3 spells CASTPHGTGGYEQYF. The CDR3 nucleotides are TGTGCCAGCACCCCCCACGGGACAGGGGGCTACGAGCAGTACTTC. The rearrangement links TRBV6-1 to TRBJ2-7; TRBD1 agrees at 11 bases. Trimming removed 7 bases from V and 3 bases from J; junction bases left unmatched: 8. In germline, CDR1 is MNHNS, CDR2 SASEGT. CDR3 size: 15 residues.

The J gene is TRBJ1-6, the V gene TRBV6-6, with a weak D call TRBD1 (6 bases). The CDR3 length is 14 residues. Trimming stripped 6 bases from V and 10 bases from J, with 16 bases between. Germline CDR1 MNHNY, CDR2 SVGAGI (reference sequence). The CDR3 DNA reads as TGTGCCAGCAGGCCTACAGGGCTCGAGTCACCCCTCCACTTT. It specifies CASRPTGLESPLHF.

This clone was recorded once. The rearrangement joins TRBV18 to TRBJ1-1, with D possibly TRBD1 on 5 matching bases. Germline-derived CDR1 and CDR2 are KGHSH and LQKENI. The V gene lost 5 bases and the J gene lost 5 bases, with 18 bases spanning the gap. The CDR3 totals 15 residues. The CDR3 DNA follows: TGTGCCAGCTCATCTGGGCAGGGTGGGCAAACTGAAGCTTTCTTT. It translates to CASSSGQGGQTEAFF.

This chain uses TRBV27 with TRBJ2-1; 7 bases map to TRBD1. The CDR3 has 14 residues. V lost 6 bases, J lost 7 bases, and 9 bases stayed unmatched. Per the germline V gene, CDR1 is MNHEY and CDR2 is SMNVEV (reference sequence). CDR3: CASRPGQARNEQFF. CDR3 bases: TGTGCCAGCAGGCCCGGACAGGCCCGAAATGAGCAGTTCTTC.

This rearrangement joins TRBV4-1 to TRBJ1-3; unclear D gene. CDR1 is MGHRA, CDR2 YSYEKL, per germline. Trimming took off 2 bases at V and 0 bases at J, with 8 bases between the two ends. The CDR3 length is 15 residues. This CDR3 reads CASSQTGSSGNTIYF. The CDR3 DNA reads TGCGCCAGCAGCCAAACGGGTAGCTCTGGAAACACCATATATTTT.

The chain joins TRBV11-2 to TRBJ2-1, with 9 positions matching TRBD2. Germline V gene data show CDR1 as SGHAT and CDR2 as FQNNGV. The V segment lost 1 base and the J segment 5 bases; nucleotides outside the gene matches: 9. CDR3 size: 17 residues. This chain's CDR3 is CASSLGPGLAINNEQFF. The CDR3 DNA reads TGTGCCAGCAGCTTAGGACCGGGACTAGCAATTAACAATGAGCAGTTCTTC. The whole variable domain, remainder taken from reference TRBV11-2 and TRBJ2-1, is EAGVAQSPRYKIIEKRQSVAFWCNPISGHATLYWYQQILGQGPKLLIQFQNNGVVDDSQLPKDRFSAERLKGVDSTLKIQPAKLEDSAVYLCASSLGPGLAINNEQFFGPGTRLTVL.

The genes are TRBV30 and TRBJ2-3; 8 nucleotides align to TRBD2. The length of the CDR3 is 15 residues. V trimming: 0 bases; J trimming: 6 bases; junction bases outside the gene matches: 8. Germline V gene data show CDR1 as GTSNPN and CDR2 as SVGIG (reference sequence). CDR3 amino acids: CAWSVRAGAGDTQYF. The CDR3 bases are TGTGCCTGGAGTGTAAGAGCGGGGGCCGGGGATACGCAGTATTTT.

V usage is TRBV30 and J usage is TRBJ2-3; 13 bases agree with TRBD2. The germline V gene has CDR1 GTSNPN and CDR2 SVGIG (reference sequence). The CDR3 has 16 amino acids. V lost 3 bases, J lost 1 base, and 4 bases stayed unmatched. This CDR3 is CAWSDGLAGGTDTQYF. For the CDR3, the DNA is TGTGCCTGGAGCGACGGACTAGCGGGGGGCACAGATACGCAGTATTTT.